Below, 14 T cell receptor beta chains from the same sample are listed, as sequenced in a study of glioma-infiltrating T cells. Amplification of TCR alpha and beta CDR3 regions from RNA used iRepertoire nested multiplex PCR. TCRdb independently ran MiXCR on the multiplex PCR reads; one entry per CDR3 protein. This sample has a few hundred thousand distinct CDR3 sequences, with more than 35% found just once. The sequenced material came from glioma tissue, nonneoplastic brain tissue, or PBMCs (not recorded which). The receptor set was obtained from a human donor with low-grade glioma or glioblastoma, undergoing nonglioma brain surgery, or in good health (not recorded which).

The V and J genes are TRBV6-2 or TRBV6-3 and TRBJ2-6; a possible D gene is TRBD2 (5 bases). V dropped 6 bases and J dropped 0 bases, with 12 bases sitting between them. From germline, CDR1 is MNHEY and CDR2 SVGEGT. This CDR3 is 16 amino acids long. CDR3 protein: CASSRGHYSGANVLTF. The CDR3 nucleotides are TGTGCCAGCAGCCGCGGGCACTACTCTGGGGCCAACGTCCTGACTTTC.

This chain uses TRBV28 with TRBJ2-5, with D tentatively TRBD1 or TRBD2 (5 bases each). The CDR3 extends over 17 amino acids. The germline CDR1 and CDR2 sequences are MDHEN and SYDVKM. The V gene lost 3 bases and the J gene lost 0 bases, with 17 bases spanning the gap. The CDR3 is CASSFAIGREYQETQYF. The CDR3 coding sequence is TGTGCCAGCAGTTTTGCGATTGGCAGGGAGTACCAAGAGACCCAGTACTTC.

In this sample, this clonotype turned up many times. The rearrangement links TRBV27 to TRBJ2-1, with a possible D match to TRBD1 (5 bases). Per the germline V gene, CDR1 is MNHEY and CDR2 is SMNVEV (reference sequence). The CDR3 runs 15 residues. V gave up 6 bases and J gave up 0 bases, with 12 bases separating them. The CDR3 bases are TGTGCCAGCAGGGGGCTAGGCCACTCCTACAATGAGCAGTTCTTC. It codes for CASRGLGHSYNEQFF.

The chain has TRBV4-1 and TRBJ1-1; D gene unclear. The V end was cut by 1 base, the J end by 0 bases, with 9 bases between. The CDR3 is 15 residues long. CDR1 is MGHRA and CDR2 is YSYEKL in the germline V gene. CDR3 protein: CASSQVRGMNTEAFF. CDR3 nucleotides: TGCGCCAGCAGCCAAGTACGGGGTATGAACACTGAAGCTTTCTTT.

V is TRBV28 and J is TRBJ2-1, with a tentative D call TRBD2 (5 bases). Germline V gene data show CDR1 as MDHEN and CDR2 as SYDVKM. This CDR3 contains 15 residues. With 3 bases removed from V and 2 bases from J, the gap between germline ends came to 11 bases. CDR3 in DNA: TGTGCCAGCAGTTTTAGCGCCAGCCCCTACAATGAGCAGTTCTTC. Amino acids: CASSFSASPYNEQFF.

In the case of this clonotype: This may arise from a read error, as a much more abundant clone is one base away. The chain joins TRBV28 to TRBJ1-1; D call uncertain. This CDR3 has 13 amino acids. In germline, CDR1 is MDHEN, CDR2 SYDVKM. With 1 base removed from V and 8 bases from J, the gap between germline ends came to 11 bases. CDR3 coding DNA: TGTGCCAGCAGTTTATTGGGTGATCCCGAAGCTTTCTTT. Amino acids: CASSLLGDPEAFF.

This clonotype occurred a few times. The rearrangement uses TRBV4-3 and TRBJ1-1, with D uncertain. Trimming took 1 base from V and 1 from J, leaving 10 bases between them. The CDR3 length is 15 residues. The V gene's germline CDR1 is LGHNA and CDR2 YSLEER. Written as DNA, the CDR3 is TGCGCCAGCAGCCAAGGACTGGAGAAGAACACTGAAGCTTTCTTT. Protein product: CASSQGLEKNTEAFF.

This clonotype turned up a few times. The CDR3 DNA reads as TGCAGTGCTAGACTCGGGGCCTTGAACACTGAAGCTTTCTTT. This encodes CSARLGALNTEAFF. This chain links TRBV20-1 with TRBJ1-1; perhaps TRBD1 as D (5 bases). CDR3 length: 14 amino acids. The V gene's germline CDR1 is DFQATT and CDR2 SNEGSKA (reference sequence). The germline V and J ends were trimmed by 2 bases and 0 bases, with 10 bases remaining between them.

This clonotype came up a few times. The rearrangement links TRBV4-1 to TRBJ2-3; D unclear. The V end lost 2 bases, the J end lost 4 bases, and 10 bases lay between the germline ends. CDR3 length: 14 residues. The germline CDR1 and CDR2 sequences are MGHRA and YSYEKL. CDR3 amino acids: CASSQPVIADTQYF. CDR3 bases: TGCGCCAGCAGCCAACCTGTGATCGCAGATACGCAGTATTTT.

In regard to this clonotype: This sequence may be a read error, since a much larger clone differs from it by one base. The rearrangement links TRBV6-6 to TRBJ1-1; possible D gene TRBD1, 6 bases. The CDR3 is 12 residues long. The germline gives CDR1 MNHNY, CDR2 SVGAGI (reference sequence). CDR3 region: CASSRDNTKAFF. DNA for the CDR3: TGTGCCAGCAGCCGGGACAACACTAAAGCTTTCTTT.

Concerning this clonotype: Just one base apart from a much larger clone, this may be a read error. For the CDR3, the DNA is TGTGCCAGCAGAAACAGGGGGCTGAGGCACCCCCAGCATTTT. Translating it yields CASRNRGLRHPQHF. The V gene is TRBV12-3 or TRBV12-4, the J gene TRBJ1-5, with 9 bases lining up with TRBD1. V trimming: 6 bases; J trimming: 10 bases; junction bases outside the gene matches: 10. The CDR3 runs 14 residues.

As to this clonotype: An end of the junction does not agree with germline; a read error may underlie this. The chain recombines TRBV25-1 with TRBJ1-2; 7 positions agree with TRBD1. The germline gives CDR1 MGHDK, CDR2 SYGVNS. This CDR3 is built from 15 residues. CDR3 coding DNA: TGTGCCAGCAGTGATGGGACAGTCTCTTCCTATGGCTACATCTTC. Translating it yields CASSDGTVSSYGYIF.

The J gene is TRBJ2-7, the V gene TRBV5-1; the D is unclear. The germline CDR1 and CDR2 sequences are SGHRS and YFSETQ. The CDR3 loop spans 13 amino acids. The germline V and J ends were trimmed by 4 bases and 3 bases, with 11 bases remaining between them. Here the CDR3 reads CASSPIQDYEQYF. DNA for the CDR3: TGCGCCAGCAGCCCCATTCAGGACTACGAGCAGTACTTC.

This clonotype was recorded a few times. This sequence joins TRBV18 and TRBJ1-1; TRBD1 is a possible D gene (6 bases). The germline V and J ends were trimmed by 6 bases and 1 base, with 15 bases remaining between them. The CDR3 consists of 15 residues. In germline, CDR1 is KGHSH, CDR2 LQKENI. This CDR3 reads CASSGQGPGNTEAFF. The DNA for the CDR3 is TGTGCCAGCTCCGGCCAGGGGCCGGGGAACACTGAAGCTTTCTTT.